These 8 T cell receptor beta chains were all obtained from the same sample, sequenced in a study of response to subunit inactivated influenza vaccine. TCRdb processed the RT-PCR reads anew with MiXCR; each CDR3 protein has one entry. Among approximately 570,000 distinct CDR3 sequences listed, about 7.6% were seen once. Sequences were derived from PBMCs from blood, sampled around 25 months after vaccination. These receptors all stem from a man between 50 and 75 years old who received an inactivated influenza vaccine.

At least ten counts were recorded for this clonotype. J is TRBJ2-5 and V is TRBV10-2, with TRBD1 identical over 8 bases. V was clipped by 3 bases and J by 4 bases; unmatched bases: 7. The CDR3 sequence is 15 residues long. Germline CDR1 is WSHSY and CDR2 is SAAADI. The CDR3, as DNA: TGCGCCAGCAGTGAACCAGGGGGCTCAGGAGAGACCCAGTACTTC. This codes for CASSEPGGSGETQYF.

There are many counts of this clonotype. The chain joins TRBV5-5 to TRBJ2-5, with 9 bases matching TRBD1. The CDR3 sequence is 14 residues long. V trimming: 3 bases; J trimming: 4 bases; junction bases outside the gene matches: 4. Germline V lookup: CDR1 SGHKS, CDR2 YYEKEE (reference sequence). The CDR3 bases are TGTGCCAGCAGCTATACAGGGGGCGCAGAGACCCAGTACTTC. Translated: CASSYTGGAETQYF.

In its sample, this clonotype was seen a few times. V and J are TRBV16 and TRBJ2-3; a possible D gene is TRBD1 (6 bases). The CDR3 spans 15 residues. V lost 3 bases and J 4 bases, leaving 14 bases between the germline ends. Per the germline V gene, CDR1 is KGHSY and CDR2 is FQNENV. CDR3 nucleotide sequence: TGTGCCAGCAGCCAGCTCGGGACAAGTTCAGATACGCAGTATTTT. Residues: CASSQLGTSSDTQYF.

In its sample, this clonotype was seen many times. V gene TRBV7-9 combines with J gene TRBJ2-2; D unresolved. This CDR3 is built from 15 residues. Germline V gene lookup returns CDR1 SEHNR and CDR2 FQNEAQ (reference sequence). The germline V and J ends were trimmed by 5 bases and 2 bases, with 12 bases remaining between them. The CDR3 DNA reads as TGTGCCAGCAGCGTTCCATTTATTAACACCGGGGAGCTGTTTTTT. Its translation: CASSVPFINTGELFF.

The chain combines TRBV4-2 with TRBJ2-3; TRBD2 matches at 13 bases. Germline CDR1 LGHNA, CDR2 YNFKEQ. With V trimmed by 5 bases and J by 2 bases, 13 bases remained unmatched. The CDR3 is 19 residues long. Here the CDR3 reads CASSAKLAGGPSPTDTQYF. The CDR3 region has the DNA TGTGCCAGCAGCGCAAAACTAGCGGGAGGGCCTTCCCCCACAGATACGCAGTATTTT.

V and J are TRBV10-3 and TRBJ2-7; TRBD1 agrees at 7 bases. The V and J ends lost 4 bases and 5 bases, in that order; junction bases with no gene match: 8. The CDR3 runs 14 residues. Germline V gives CDR1 ENHRY, CDR2 SYGVKD. The CDR3 nucleotides read TGTGCCATCAGTGTTCCTGACAGGGCCGACGAGCAGTACTTC. As protein: CAISVPDRADEQYF.

This clonotype was seen a handful of times. CDR3 sequence: CASSLEAGVVNNEQFF. CDR3 bases: TGTGCCAGCAGCTTAGAGGCGGGGGTCGTAAACAATGAGCAGTTCTTC. This chain uses TRBV11-2 with TRBJ2-1; 7 nucleotides line up with TRBD2. Trimming took 0 bases from V and 5 from J; bases not matched to a gene: 7. Germline V CDR1 and CDR2: SGHAT, FQNNGV. This CDR3 region has 16 residues.

This clonotype was found a few times. The chain carries TRBV6-1 and TRBJ1-1, with 8 bases fitting TRBD1. This CDR3 has 14 residues. Germline CDR1 is MNHNS and CDR2 is SASEGT. The junction had 8 bases not matched to a gene; V was cut back by 11 bases and J by 0 bases. The CDR3 nucleotides read TGTGCCGCGACAGGGGTGCGGATGAACACTGAAGCTTTCTTT. Translation gives CAATGVRMNTEAFF.